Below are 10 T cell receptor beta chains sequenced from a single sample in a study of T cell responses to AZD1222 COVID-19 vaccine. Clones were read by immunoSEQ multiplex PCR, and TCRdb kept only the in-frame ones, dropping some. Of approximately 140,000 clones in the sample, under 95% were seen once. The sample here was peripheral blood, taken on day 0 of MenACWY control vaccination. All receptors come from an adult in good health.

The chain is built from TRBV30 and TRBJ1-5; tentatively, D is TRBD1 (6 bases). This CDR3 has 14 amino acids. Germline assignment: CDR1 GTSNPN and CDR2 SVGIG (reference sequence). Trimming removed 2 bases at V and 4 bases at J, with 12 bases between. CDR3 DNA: TGTGCCTGGAGTTGGGGGGGCGGGAATCAGCCCCAGCATTTT. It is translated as CAWSWGGGNQPQHF.

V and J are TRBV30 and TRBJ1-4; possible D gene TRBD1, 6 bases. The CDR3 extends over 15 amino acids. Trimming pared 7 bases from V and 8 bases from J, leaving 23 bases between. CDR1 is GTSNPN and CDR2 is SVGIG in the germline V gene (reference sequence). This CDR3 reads CASKSQGFGGEKLFF. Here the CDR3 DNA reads TGTGCCTCTAAGAGCCAGGGGTTTGGGGGCGAAAAACTGTTTTTT.

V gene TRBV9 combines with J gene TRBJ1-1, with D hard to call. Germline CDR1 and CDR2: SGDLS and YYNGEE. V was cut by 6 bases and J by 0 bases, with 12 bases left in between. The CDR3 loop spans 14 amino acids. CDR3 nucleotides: TGTGCCAGCACCCCGTGGGAGATGAACACTGAAGCTTTCTTT. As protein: CASTPWEMNTEAFF.

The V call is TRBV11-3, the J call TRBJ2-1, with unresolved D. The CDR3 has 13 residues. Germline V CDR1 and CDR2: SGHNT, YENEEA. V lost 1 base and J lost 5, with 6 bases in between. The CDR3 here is CASSLVRDNEQFF. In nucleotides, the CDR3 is TGTGCCAGCAGCTTAGTTCGTGACAATGAGCAGTTCTTC.

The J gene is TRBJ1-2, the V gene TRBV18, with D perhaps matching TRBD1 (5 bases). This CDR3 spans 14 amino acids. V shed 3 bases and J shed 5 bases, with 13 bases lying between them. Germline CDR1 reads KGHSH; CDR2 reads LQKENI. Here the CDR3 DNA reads TGTGCCAGCTCACCGAGCGGGGGTGCGTATGGCTACACCTTC. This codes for CASSPSGGAYGYTF.

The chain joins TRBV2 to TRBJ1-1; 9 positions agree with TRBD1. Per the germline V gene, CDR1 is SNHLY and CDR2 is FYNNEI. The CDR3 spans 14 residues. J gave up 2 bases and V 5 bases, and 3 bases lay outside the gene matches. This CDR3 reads CASSSTGGNTEAFF. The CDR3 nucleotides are TGTGCCAGCAGTTCCACAGGGGGCAACACTGAAGCTTTCTTT.

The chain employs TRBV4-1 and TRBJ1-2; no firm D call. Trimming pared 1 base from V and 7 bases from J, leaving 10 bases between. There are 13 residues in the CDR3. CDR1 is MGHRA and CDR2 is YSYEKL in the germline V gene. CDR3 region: CASSQADTAGYTF. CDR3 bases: TGCGCCAGCAGCCAAGCTGACACGGCTGGCTACACCTTC.

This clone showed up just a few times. CDR3 protein: CASSHWGEDYGYTF. The CDR3 region has the DNA TGCGCCAGCAGCCACTGGGGGGAAGATTATGGCTACACCTTC. The chain carries TRBV4-1 and TRBJ1-2; a weak D match, TRBD1 (5 bases). Per germline, CDR1 MGHRA and CDR2 YSYEKL. V lost 3 bases to trimming and J lost 5 bases, with 13 bases between them. CDR3 length: 14 residues.

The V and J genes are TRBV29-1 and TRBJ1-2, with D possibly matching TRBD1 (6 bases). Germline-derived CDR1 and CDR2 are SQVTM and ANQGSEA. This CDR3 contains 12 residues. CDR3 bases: TGCATCTCCGGAGGGGGTGGGGATGGCTACACCTTC. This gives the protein CISGGGGDGYTF.

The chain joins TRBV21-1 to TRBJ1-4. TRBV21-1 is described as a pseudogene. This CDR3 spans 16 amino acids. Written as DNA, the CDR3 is TGTGCCAGCAGCAAAGAGGTTGGGGGGGCCTCTGAAAAACTGTTTTTT. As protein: CASSKEVGGASEKLFF.